A selection of T cell receptor beta chains follows, all from one sample in a study of identical twins. TCRdb re-analysed the 5' RACE reads in MiXCR, keeping a single row per CDR3 protein. Of 450,000 to 650,000 distinct CDR3 sequences listed, roughly 9.9% were seen once; the top ten hold around 3.2%. The sample was also linked to a second study, of yellow fever vaccine responses in identical twins.

Input material: PBMCs. The source of these receptors is a woman aged 18-29 years in good health. CDR3s include the opening cysteine and the closing phenylalanine or tryptophan. D genes are given only for firm matches. Clone size appears in some rows only: once, few, many, or a class for an expanded clone.

17	TRBV25-1	-	-	TRBJ2-6	TGTGCCAGCAGTCCATGGCAGGGGAGCTCTGGGGCCAACGTCCTGACTTTC	CASSPWQGSSGANVLTF
15	TRBV20-1	few	TRBD2	TRBJ2-7	TGCAGTATCCGCCCCAGCGGGAGGGTTCAGTACGAGCAGTACTTC	CSIRPSGRVQYEQYF
12	TRBV7-9	many	-	TRBJ2-7	TGTGCCAGCAGCTTAGGGTACTACGAGCAGTACTTC	CASSLGYYEQYF
16	TRBV12-3/TRBV12-4	few	-	TRBJ2-5	TGTGCCAGCAGTTTATTGGGGGGCCCGTACCAAGAGACCCAGTACTTC	CASSLLGGPYQETQYF
13	TRBV6-1	many	-	TRBJ1-5	TGTGCCAGCAGTGCAGGTGTTAATCAGCCCCAGCATTTT	CASSAGVNQPQHF
15	TRBV25-1	-	TRBD2	TRBJ2-1	TGTGCCAGCAGCTCACCCGGGCGGGGGGGCTATGAGCAGTTCTTC	CASSSPGRGGYEQFF
12	TRBV20-1	few	-	TRBJ2-1	TGCAGTGCTAGACCGGATGGCAATGAGCAGTTCTTC	CSARPDGNEQFF
14	TRBV11-2	few	-	TRBJ2-3	TGTGCCAGCACACTCCGGGGCAGCACAGATACGCAGTATTTT	CASTLRGSTDTQYF
13	TRBV5-8	few	-	TRBJ2-1	TGTGCCAGCAGCCCTGGCTGGGGCAATGAGCAGTTCTTC	CASSPGWGNEQFF
15	TRBV7-2	-	-	TRBJ2-1	TGTGCCAGCAGCTTACCAATAGTGGGTTACAATGAGCAGTTCTTC	CASSLPIVGYNEQFF
15	TRBV5-1	many	-	TRBJ2-2	TGCGCCAGCAACCACGGGGACACAAACACCGGGGAGCTGTTTTTT	CASNHGDTNTGELFF
15	TRBV4-3	few	-	TRBJ1-5	TGCGCCAGCAGCCAAGATAGGGACCACGGTTCGCCCCAGCATTTT	CASSQDRDHGSPQHF
14	TRBV6-2/TRBV6-3	many	-	TRBJ1-5	TGTGCCAGCAGATCCGGGATCAGCAATCAGCCCCAGCATTTT	CASRSGISNQPQHF
14	TRBV10-2	many	-	TRBJ2-2	TGCGCCAGCAGATACAGGGTCGACACCGGGGAGCTGTTTTTT	CASRYRVDTGELFF
15	TRBV2	many	-	TRBJ2-1	TGTGCCAGCAGTATAAGAGGGACATCGACCAATGAGCAGTTCTTC	CASSIRGTSTNEQFF
16	TRBV5-1	-	-	TRBJ2-2	TGCGCCAGCAGCTTCCTCCCGGGACAGAACACCGGGGAGCTGTTTTTT	CASSFLPGQNTGELFF
15	TRBV7-9	few	-	TRBJ2-5	TGTGCCAGCAGCATCGGACCCGGGACAAAAGAGACCCAGTACTTC	CASSIGPGTKETQYF
12	TRBV7-2	-	-	TRBJ2-1	TGTGCCAGCAGCTTCGGGTTCACTGAGCAGTTCTTC	CASSFGFTEQFF
14	TRBV29-1	-	TRBD1	TRBJ1-1	TGCAGCGCCGGAAGGCAGGGGGGTGGCACTGAAGCTTTCTTT	CSAGRQGGGTEAFF
15	TRBV5-1	-	TRBD1	TRBJ2-3	TGCGCCAGCAGCTTGGAGGGGGCGCTCACAGATACGCAGTATTTT	CASSLEGALTDTQYF
14	TRBV18	few	-	TRBJ2-5	TGTGCCAGCTCACCATCAATCCAGGGCGAGACCCAGTACTTC	CASSPSIQGETQYF
17	TRBV5-1	few	TRBD2	TRBJ2-3	TGCGCCAGCAGCCGCAGGACTAGCGGGAGGGCCGGGGATACGCAGTATTTT	CASSRRTSGRAGDTQYF
15	TRBV12-3/TRBV12-4	few	-	TRBJ2-2	TGTGCCAGCACCCCTGTAGGAGCGAACACCGGGGAGCTGTTTTTT	CASTPVGANTGELFF
18	TRBV11-2	few	-	TRBJ2-1	TGTGCCAGCAGCTTAAGGGGGTTAGCGGAGGGGAGCGGGCATGAGCAGTTCTTC	CASSLRGLAEGSGHEQFF
13	TRBV20-1	many	TRBD2	TRBJ2-7	TGCAGTGCCACAAGGCGGGAGCCCTACGAGCAGTACTTC	CSATRREPYEQYF
17	TRBV27	-	-	TRBJ2-3	TGTGCCAGCAGTTTATCCGCAGGGATTTGGAGCACAGATACGCAGTATTTT	CASSLSAGIWSTDTQYF
15	TRBV4-3	many	TRBD1	TRBJ2-5	TGCGCCAGCAGCCAAGATTCCACAGGGGAAGAGACCCAGTACTTC	CASSQDSTGEETQYF
14	TRBV7-2	many	-	TRBJ2-7	TGTGCCAGCAGCCCTCGTGGGGGAGAGGGGGAGCAGTACTTC	CASSPRGGEGEQYF
13	TRBV4-2	many	-	TRBJ2-1	TGTGCCAGCAGCCCTCACAAAGGCAATGAGCAGTTCTTC	CASSPHKGNEQFF
11	TRBV30	-	-	TRBJ2-7	TGTGCCTGGAGTGCAGTTTCCGAGCAGTACTTC	CAWSAVSEQYF
16	TRBV6-1	many	-	TRBJ2-2	TGTGCCAGCGGGCCAAAGGGGCGGACGCACACCGGGGAGCTGTTTTTT	CASGPKGRTHTGELFF